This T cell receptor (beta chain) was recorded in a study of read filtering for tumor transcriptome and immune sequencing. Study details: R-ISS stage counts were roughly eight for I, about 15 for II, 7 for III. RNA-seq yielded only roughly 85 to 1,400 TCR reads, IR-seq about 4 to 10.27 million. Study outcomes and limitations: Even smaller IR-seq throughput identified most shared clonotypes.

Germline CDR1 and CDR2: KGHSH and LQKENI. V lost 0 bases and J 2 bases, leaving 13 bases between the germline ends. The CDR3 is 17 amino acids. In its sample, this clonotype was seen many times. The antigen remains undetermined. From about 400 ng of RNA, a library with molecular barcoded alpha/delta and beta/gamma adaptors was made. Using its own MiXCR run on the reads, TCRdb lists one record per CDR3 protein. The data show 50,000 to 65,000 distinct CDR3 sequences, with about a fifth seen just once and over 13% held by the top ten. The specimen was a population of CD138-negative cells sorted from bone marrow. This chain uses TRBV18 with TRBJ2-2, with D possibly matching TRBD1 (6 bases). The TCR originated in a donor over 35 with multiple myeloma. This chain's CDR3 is CASSPPRGAKNTGELFF. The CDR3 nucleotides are TGTGCCAGCTCACCACCCAGGGGCGCAAAAAACACCGGGGAGCTGTTTTTT.